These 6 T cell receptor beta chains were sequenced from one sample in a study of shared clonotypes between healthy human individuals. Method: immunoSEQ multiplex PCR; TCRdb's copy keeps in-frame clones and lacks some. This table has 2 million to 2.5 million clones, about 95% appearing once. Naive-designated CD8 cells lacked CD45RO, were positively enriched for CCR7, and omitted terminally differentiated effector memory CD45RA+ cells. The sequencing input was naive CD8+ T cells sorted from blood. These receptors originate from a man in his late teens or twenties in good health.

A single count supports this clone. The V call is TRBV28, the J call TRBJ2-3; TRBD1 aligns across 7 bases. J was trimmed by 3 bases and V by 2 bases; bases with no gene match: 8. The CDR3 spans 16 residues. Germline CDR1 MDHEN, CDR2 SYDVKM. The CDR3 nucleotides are TGTGCCAGCAGTTTACCCCAGACAGGGTTAACAGATACGCAGTATTTT. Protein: CASSLPQTGLTDTQYF. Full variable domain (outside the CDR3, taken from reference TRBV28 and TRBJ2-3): DVKVTQSSRYLVKRTGEKVFLECVQDMDHENMFWYRQDPGLGLRLIYFSYDVKMKEKGDIPEGYSVSREKKERFSLILESASTNQTSMYLCASSLPQTGLTDTQYFGPGTRLTVL.

The chain's CDR3 is CASSSGEGGTYEQYF. CDR3 sequence (DNA): TGTGCCAGCAGCTCCGGGGAGGGCGGAACCTACGAGCAGTACTTC. The chain uses TRBV7-2 and TRBJ2-7; 7 bases line up with TRBD2. CDR1 and CDR2 from the germline V gene are SGHTA and FQGNSA. V dropped 4 bases and J dropped 2; count of bases not matched to a gene: 8. The CDR3 runs 15 residues.

CDR3 nucleotide sequence: TGTGCCAGCTCCACTGCGGCTAGCGGCCTCTACGAGCAGTACTTC. This codes for CASSTAASGLYEQYF. This chain joins TRBV27 and TRBJ2-7; 7 bases map to TRBD2. This CDR3 comprises 15 residues. Germline CDR1 reads MNHEY; CDR2 reads SMNVEV (reference sequence). The ends lost 8 bases at V and 3 bases at J; junction bases unmatched: 13.

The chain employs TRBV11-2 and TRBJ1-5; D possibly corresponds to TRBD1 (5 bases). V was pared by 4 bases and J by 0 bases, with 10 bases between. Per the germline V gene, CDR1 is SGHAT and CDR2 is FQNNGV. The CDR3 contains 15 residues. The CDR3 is CASSWGGDSNQPQHF. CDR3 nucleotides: TGTGCCAGCAGCTGGGGAGGGGATAGCAATCAGCCCCAGCATTTT.

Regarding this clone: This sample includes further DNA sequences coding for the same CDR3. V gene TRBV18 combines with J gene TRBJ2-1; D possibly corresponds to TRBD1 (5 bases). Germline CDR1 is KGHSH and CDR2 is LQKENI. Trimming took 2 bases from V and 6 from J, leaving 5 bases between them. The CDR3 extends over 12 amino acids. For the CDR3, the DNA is TGTGCCAGCTCACCAACAGGCAATGAGCAGTTCTTC. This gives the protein CASSPTGNEQFF. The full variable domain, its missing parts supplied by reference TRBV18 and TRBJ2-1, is NAGVMQNPRHLVRRRGQEARLRCSPMKGHSHVYWYRQLPEEGLKFMVYLQKENIIDESGMPKERFSAEFPKEGPSILRIQQVVRGDSAAYFCASSPTGNEQFFGPGTRLTVL.

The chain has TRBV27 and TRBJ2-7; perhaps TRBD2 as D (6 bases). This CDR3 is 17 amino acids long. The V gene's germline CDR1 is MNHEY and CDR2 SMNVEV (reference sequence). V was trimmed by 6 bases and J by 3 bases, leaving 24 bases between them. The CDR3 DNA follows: TGTGCCAGCAGCCCACTGGGACTTGCATCGCTACGCTACGAGCAGTACTTC. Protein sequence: CASSPLGLASLRYEQYF.